This T cell receptor beta chain stems from a study of T-cell reconstitution after alpha-beta-depleted transplantation in children. CDR3 length: 15 residues. Trimming took 6 bases from V and 4 from J; bases not matched to a gene: 10. Germline loops: CDR1 LGHNA, CDR2 YSLEER. Unique molecular identifiers were incorporated during preparation of the TCRbeta library. TCRdb ran MiXCR on the PCR reads and lists one entry per CDR3 protein. In the table there are a few hundred thousand distinct CDR3 sequences, roughly 13% of which are singletons. The receptor's source is a human donor who donated a stem cell graft to a child with Fanconi anemia. The specimen comprised PBMCs, sampled from the stem cell graft. The chain employs TRBV4-3 and TRBJ2-3; 7 bases fit TRBD1. CDR3 coding DNA: TGCGCCAGCAGTCGAACAGGGGAAGGGGCAGATACGCAGTATTTT. Protein product: CASSRTGEGADTQYF.